These 8 T cell receptor beta chains originate from one sample sequenced in a study of OX40 agonist ivuxolimab in advanced cancers. Clones were read by immunoSEQ multiplex PCR, and TCRdb kept only the in-frame ones, dropping some. The sample has about 31,000 clones; 70% to 90% are singletons. This sample comprised CD4+ or CD8+ T cells sorted from blood, obtained in a trial of the OX40 agonist ivuxolimab. Receptors originate from an adult with an advanced solid tumor such as melanoma, head and neck, liver or kidney cancer.

This chain links TRBV27 with TRBJ2-7; TRBD2 matches 8 bases. The V and J ends lost 4 bases and 4 bases, in that order; junction bases with no gene match: 6. Germline CDR1 and CDR2: MNHEY and SMNVEV (reference sequence). The CDR3 length is 14 residues. The CDR3 region is CASSSISGSYEQYF. The CDR3 coding sequence is TGTGCCAGCAGTTCAATAAGCGGGAGTTACGAGCAGTACTTC.

V gene TRBV29-1 combines with J gene TRBJ1-2, with D hard to call. This CDR3 has 14 residues. The V gene lost 0 bases and the J gene lost 5 bases, with 13 bases spanning the gap. Germline V gene sequence: CDR1 SQVTM, CDR2 ANQGSEA. In DNA, the CDR3 is TGCAGCGTTGAAGAAGGGCCCAATACTTATGGCTACACCTTC. Protein: CSVEEGPNTYGYTF.

This clone was observed a handful of times. Other DNA sequences in the same sample also yield this CDR3. The chain has TRBV30 and TRBJ1-3; no definite D call. V dropped 4 bases and J dropped 4 bases, with 8 bases sitting between them. This CDR3 has 12 amino acids. Per germline, CDR1 GTSNPN and CDR2 SVGIG (reference sequence). CDR3 sequence reads: CAWKGLGNTIYF. DNA of the CDR3: TGTGCCTGGAAAGGACTCGGAAACACCATATATTTT.

The chain is built from TRBV7-8 and TRBJ1-5, with D perhaps TRBD1 (6 bases). Germline values: CDR1 SGHVS, CDR2 FQNEAQ. V was trimmed by 1 base and J by 7 bases, leaving 11 bases between them. The CDR3 covers 14 residues. The CDR3 DNA reads TGTGCCAGCAGCTTAGAGGGGGTTCGGCAGCCCCAGCATTTT. Its protein is CASSLEGVRQPQHF.

A few counts support this clone. V and J are TRBV4-1 and TRBJ2-7; D may be TRBD2 (6 bases). The germline CDR1 and CDR2 sequences are MGHRA and YSYEKL. Trimming took 0 bases from V and 3 from J, leaving 12 bases between them. This CDR3 is 15 amino acids long. DNA for the CDR3: TGCGCCAGCAGCCAAGATCTAGGAGGGCGCTACGAGCAGTACTTC. Protein: CASSQDLGGRYEQYF.

This chain joins TRBV19 and TRBJ2-3, with 12 bases identical to TRBD2. This CDR3 contains 17 residues. V lost 3 bases and J lost 6; bases outside the gene matches: 10. Germline CDR1 and CDR2: LNHDA and SQIVND (reference sequence). The CDR3 sequence: CASSIEGLAGGADTQYF. Here the CDR3 DNA reads TGTGCCAGTAGTATCGAGGGACTAGCGGGTGGGGCGGATACGCAGTATTTT.

The chain has TRBV27 and TRBJ2-1; weak D call: TRBD1 (6 bases). The CDR3 loop spans 14 amino acids. Germline CDR1 is MNHEY and CDR2 is SMNVEV (reference sequence). V was shortened by 5 bases and J by 5 bases, with 13 bases between the two germline ends. CDR3: CASSPQGLDNEQFF. The CDR3 nucleotides are TGTGCCAGCAGTCCGCAGGGGCTGGACAATGAGCAGTTCTTC.

DNA for the CDR3: TGTGCCAGCAGTCCCCTTTATTCCTACAATGAGCAGTTCTTC. Protein sequence: CASSPLYSYNEQFF. The chain is built from TRBV27 and TRBJ2-1; D call uncertain. Germline loops: CDR1 MNHEY, CDR2 SMNVEV (reference sequence). V lost 5 bases, J lost 1 base, and 9 bases lay in between. The CDR3 covers 14 residues.